This TCR beta chain was recorded in a study of blood T cell repertoires in COVID-19. V was pared by 5 bases and J by 4 bases, with 19 bases between. The V gene's germline CDR1 is SGDLS and CDR2 YYNGEE. The CDR3 runs to 16 residues. Using immunoSEQ multiplex PCR, the repertoire was profiled, and TCRdb retains in-frame clones only, with some absent. Of just under 30,000 clones listed, roughly nine tenths are singletons. The TCR was taken from an elderly man with acute or convalescent COVID-19. Sequenced material: peripheral blood. The J gene is TRBJ1-3, the V gene TRBV9; weak D call: TRBD1 (6 bases). The CDR3: CASSVASQGPGNTIYF. The CDR3 bases are TGTGCCAGCAGTGTCGCCTCTCAGGGGCCCGGAAACACCATATATTTT.